A single sample is the source of the 7 T cell receptor beta chains below, sequenced in a study of OX40 agonist ivuxolimab in advanced cancers. The assay was immunoSEQ multiplex PCR, and TCRdb's table has in-frame clones only and misses some. In the table there are about 32,000 clones, more than 80% of which are singletons. The starting material was CD4+ or CD8+ T cells sorted from blood, obtained in a trial of the OX40 agonist ivuxolimab. These receptors originate from an adult with an advanced solid tumor such as melanoma, head and neck, liver or kidney cancer.

This clone was counted between two and nine times. The chain has TRBV9 and TRBJ2-2; unclear D gene. This CDR3 is 13 amino acids long. The germline V gene has CDR1 SGDLS and CDR2 YYNGEE. V gave up 0 bases and J gave up 6 bases, with 6 bases separating them. The CDR3 DNA reads TGTGCCAGCAGCGTAGGTCTACCCGGGGAGCTGTTTTTT. Protein product: CASSVGLPGELFF.

The rearrangement joins TRBV7-2 to TRBJ2-1; TRBD1 or TRBD2 may be the D gene (5 bases each). V was shortened by 1 base and J by 9 bases, with 13 bases between the two germline ends. In germline, CDR1 is SGHTA, CDR2 FQGNSA. The CDR3 extends over 14 amino acids. The DNA for the CDR3 is TGTGCCAGCAGCTTAGTTTCCGCTGGGGGTGAGCAGTTCTTC. Protein product: CASSLVSAGGEQFF.

The rearrangement joins TRBV5-8 to TRBJ1-2; D not certain. V was cut by 4 bases and J by 8 bases, with 9 bases left in between. The CDR3 totals 11 residues. Per germline, CDR1 SGHTS and CDR2 YDEGEE. CDR3 in amino acids: CASSPVRGYTF. The CDR3 coding sequence is TGTGCCAGCAGCCCCGTACGAGGCTACACCTTC.

The chain recombines TRBV12-5 with TRBJ2-3, with TRBD1 matching 7 bases. The CDR3 is 16 residues long. J gave up 3 bases and V 5 bases, and 11 bases lay outside the gene matches. Germline CDR1 LGHNT, CDR2 FRNRAP. CDR3 DNA: TGTGCTAGTGGTCCGACATACAGGGGCGGGACAGATACGCAGTATTTT. Protein sequence: CASGPTYRGGTDTQYF. The variable domain in full, completed from reference TRBV12-5 and TRBJ2-3, reads DARVTQTPRHKVTEMGQEVTMRCQPILGHNTVFWYRQTMMQGLELLAYFRNRAPLDDSGMPKDRFSAEMPDATLATLKIQPSEPRDSAVYFCASGPTYRGGTDTQYFGPGTRLTVL.

J is TRBJ1-1 and V is TRBV12-5; 8 nucleotides agree with TRBD1. Losses at the gene ends were 5 bases for V and 1 base for J; bases not matched to a gene: 12. The CDR3 contains 17 residues. CDR1 is LGHNT, CDR2 FRNRAP, per germline. The CDR3 DNA reads as TGTGCTAGTGGTGTTCAGGGGGCAACTAAATCGAACACTGAAGCTTTCTTT. This translates into CASGVQGATKSNTEAFF. Filled out from reference TRBV12-5 and TRBJ1-1, the complete variable domain reads DARVTQTPRHKVTEMGQEVTMRCQPILGHNTVFWYRQTMMQGLELLAYFRNRAPLDDSGMPKDRFSAEMPDATLATLKIQPSEPRDSAVYFCASGVQGATKSNTEAFFGQGTRLTVV.

The chain couples TRBV2 to TRBJ2-5; D may be TRBD2 (6 bases). The J call is doubtful: the DNA matches TRBJ2-7 better. Germline assignment: CDR1 SNHLY and CDR2 FYNNEI. This CDR3 contains 19 residues. The CDR3 sequence: CASSEAFWETGGKVYEQYF. CDR3 in DNA: TGTGCCAGCAGTGAAGCCTTCTGGGAAACTGGGGGGAAAGTATACGAGCAGTACTTC.

The chain employs TRBV11-3 and TRBJ2-6; maybe TRBD2 (5 bases). From germline, CDR1 is SGHNT and CDR2 YENEEA. V lost 5 bases, J lost 7 bases, and 9 bases lay in between. The length of the CDR3 is 13 residues. The CDR3 loop reads CASSVLGANVLTF. The DNA for the CDR3 is TGTGCCAGCAGCGTACTAGGCGCCAACGTCCTGACTTTC.